Shown below are 3 T cell receptor beta chains from a single sample sequenced in a study of T cells in women clearing cervical HPV infection. Data came from immunoSEQ multiplex PCR; TCRdb stores just in-frame clones and leaves some out. In total, the table holds approximately 18,000 clones. Sequenced material: blood buffy coat. These receptors all stem from a woman between 18 and 70 years old with a cervical HPV16 infection that either progressed to CIN3+ or cleared (not recorded which).

A remark on this clone: The CDR3 goes on 3 residues after the read ends, and that part is filled in from the germline J gene. This chain uses TRBV29-1 with TRBJ2-7, with 7 bases identical to TRBD1. Losses at the gene ends were 0 bases for V and 0 bases for J; bases not matched to a gene: 2. The germline gives CDR1 SQVTM, CDR2 ANQGSEA. The CDR3 runs to 14 residues. The CDR3 sequence is CSVEEGTDSYEQYF. The sequenced CDR3 bases are TGCAGCGTTGAAGAAGGGACAGACTCCTACGAG.

Remarks on this clone: The read gets to within 3 residues of the CDR3 end, and the germline J gene fills in the rest. The chain carries TRBV7-9 and TRBJ1-4; weak D call: TRBD1 (6 bases). V was pared by 6 bases and J by 4 bases, with 12 bases between. The CDR3 covers 14 residues. CDR1 is SEHNR and CDR2 is FQNEAQ in the germline V gene (reference sequence). The covered CDR3 bases are TGTGCCAGCAGATATGGACAGAGTAATGAAAAA. Translated: CASRYGQSNEK. The complete CDR3 sequence is CASRYGQSNEKLFF. The full variable domain, with the rest looked up from reference TRBV7-9 and TRBJ1-4, is DTGVSQNPRHKITKRGQNVTFRCDPISEHNRLYWYRQTLGQGPEFLTYFQNEAQLEKSRLLSDRFSAERPKGSFSTLEIQRTEQGDSAMYLCASRYGQSNEKLFFGSGTQLSVL.

For this clone: The read finishes 3 residues shy of the CDR3 end, and the germline J gene is used to complete it. The gene calls are TRBV19 and TRBJ1-1; possible D gene TRBD1, 5 bases. Trimming took off 5 bases at V and 0 bases at J, with 16 bases between the two ends. In germline, CDR1 is LNHDA, CDR2 SQIVND (reference sequence). This CDR3 spans 16 amino acids. This CDR3 reads CASSPYFRGVNTEAFF. The part of the CDR3 DNA that was read is TGTGCCAGTAGTCCGTATTTTAGAGGGGTGAACACTGAA.